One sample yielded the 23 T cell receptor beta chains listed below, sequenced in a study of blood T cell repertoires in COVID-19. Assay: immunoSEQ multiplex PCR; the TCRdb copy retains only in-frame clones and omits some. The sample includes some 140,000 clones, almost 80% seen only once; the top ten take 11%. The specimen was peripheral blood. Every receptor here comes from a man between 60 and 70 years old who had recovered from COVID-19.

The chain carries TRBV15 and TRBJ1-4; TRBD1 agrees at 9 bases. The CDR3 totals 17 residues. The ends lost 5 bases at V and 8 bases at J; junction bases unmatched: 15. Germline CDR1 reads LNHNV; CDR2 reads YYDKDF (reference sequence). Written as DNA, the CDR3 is TGTGCCACCAGCTACAGGGGGCCATCCCGCCGGAGGGAAAAACTGTTTTTT. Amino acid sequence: CATSYRGPSRRREKLFF. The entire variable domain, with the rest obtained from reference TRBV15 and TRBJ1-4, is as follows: DAMVIQNPRYQVTQFGKPVTLSCSQTLNHNVMYWYQQKSSQAPKLLFHYYDKDFNNEADTPDNFQSRRPNTSFCFLDIRSPGLGDTAMYLCATSYRGPSRRREKLFFGSGTQLSVL.

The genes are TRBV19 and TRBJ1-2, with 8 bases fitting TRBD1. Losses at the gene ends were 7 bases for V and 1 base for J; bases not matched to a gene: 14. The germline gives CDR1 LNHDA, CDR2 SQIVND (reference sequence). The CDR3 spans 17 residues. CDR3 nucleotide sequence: TGTGCCAGTAATTCCGGACAGGGCGCCGTGGGTAACTATGGCTACACCTTC. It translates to CASNSGQGAVGNYGYTF.

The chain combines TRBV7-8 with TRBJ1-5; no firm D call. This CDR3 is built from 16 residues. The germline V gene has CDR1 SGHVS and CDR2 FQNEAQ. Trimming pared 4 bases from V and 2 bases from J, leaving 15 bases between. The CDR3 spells CASSSTDSIGNQPQHF. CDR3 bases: TGTGCCAGCAGCTCCACCGACTCGATTGGCAATCAGCCCCAGCATTTT.

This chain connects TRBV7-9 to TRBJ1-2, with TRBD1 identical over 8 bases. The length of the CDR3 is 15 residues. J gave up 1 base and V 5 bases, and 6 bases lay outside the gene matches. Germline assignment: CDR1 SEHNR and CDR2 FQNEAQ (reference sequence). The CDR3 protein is CASSPSGQGNYGYTF. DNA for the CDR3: TGTGCCAGCAGCCCCTCCGGACAGGGTAACTATGGCTACACCTTC.

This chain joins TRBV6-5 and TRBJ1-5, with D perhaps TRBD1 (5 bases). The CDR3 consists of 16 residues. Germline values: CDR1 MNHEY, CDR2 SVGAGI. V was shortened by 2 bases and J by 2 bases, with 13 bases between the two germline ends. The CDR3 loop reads CASSYTWGRGNQPQHF. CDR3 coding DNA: TGTGCCAGCAGTTACACCTGGGGGAGGGGCAATCAGCCCCAGCATTTT.

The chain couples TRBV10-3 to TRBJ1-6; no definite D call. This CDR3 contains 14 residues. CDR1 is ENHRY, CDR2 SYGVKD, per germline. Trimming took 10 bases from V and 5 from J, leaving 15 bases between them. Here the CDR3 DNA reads TGTGCCAGCCCCAGTCACGTTGATAATTCACCCCTCCACTTT. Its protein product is CASPSHVDNSPLHF.

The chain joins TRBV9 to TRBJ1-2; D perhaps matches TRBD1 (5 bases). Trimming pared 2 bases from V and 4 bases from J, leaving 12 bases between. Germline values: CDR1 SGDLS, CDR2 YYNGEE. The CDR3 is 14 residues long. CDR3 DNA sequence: TGTGCCAGCAGCGTGACATTAGACAGCTATGGCTACACCTTC. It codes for CASSVTLDSYGYTF.

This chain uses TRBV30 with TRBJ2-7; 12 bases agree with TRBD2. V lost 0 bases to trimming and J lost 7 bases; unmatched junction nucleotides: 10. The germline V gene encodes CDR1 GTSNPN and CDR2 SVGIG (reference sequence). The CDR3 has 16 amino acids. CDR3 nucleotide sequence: TGTGCCTGGAGTGTAGCTCTAGCGGGGGGGCCGGGGGAGCAGTACTTC. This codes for CAWSVALAGGPGEQYF. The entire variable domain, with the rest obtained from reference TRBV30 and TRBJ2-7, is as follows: SQTIHQWPATLVQPVGSPLSLECTVEGTSNPNLYWYRQAAGRGLQLLFYSVGIGQISSEVPQNLSASRPQDRQFILSSKKLLLSDSGFYLCAWSVALAGGPGEQYFGPGTRLTVT.

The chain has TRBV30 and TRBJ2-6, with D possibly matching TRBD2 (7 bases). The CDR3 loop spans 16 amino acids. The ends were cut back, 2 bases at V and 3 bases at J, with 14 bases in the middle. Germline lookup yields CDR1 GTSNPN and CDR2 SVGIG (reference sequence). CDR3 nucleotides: TGTGCCTGGAGTCCCCCCGGGGGGCTTGGGGCCAACGTCCTGACTTTC. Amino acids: CAWSPPGGLGANVLTF.

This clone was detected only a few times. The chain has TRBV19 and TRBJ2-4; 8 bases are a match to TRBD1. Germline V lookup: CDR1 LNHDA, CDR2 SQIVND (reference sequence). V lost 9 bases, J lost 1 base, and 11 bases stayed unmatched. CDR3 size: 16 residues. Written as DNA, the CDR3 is TGTGCCAGCGGGACAGGATACCGGGGGGCCAAAAACATTCAGTACTTC. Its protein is CASGTGYRGAKNIQYF.

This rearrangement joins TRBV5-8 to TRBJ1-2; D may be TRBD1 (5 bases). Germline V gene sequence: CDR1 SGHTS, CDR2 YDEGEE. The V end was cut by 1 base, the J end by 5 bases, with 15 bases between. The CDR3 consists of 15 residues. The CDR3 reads CASSLIVGRAYGYTF. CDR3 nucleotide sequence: TGTGCCAGCAGCTTGATCGTCGGCAGGGCGTATGGCTACACCTTC.

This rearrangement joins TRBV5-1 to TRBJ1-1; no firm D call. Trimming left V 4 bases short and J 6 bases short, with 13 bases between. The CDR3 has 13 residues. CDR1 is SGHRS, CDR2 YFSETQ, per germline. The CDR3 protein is CASSDMGGPEAFF. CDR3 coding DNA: TGCGCCAGCAGCGACATGGGTGGCCCTGAAGCTTTCTTT.

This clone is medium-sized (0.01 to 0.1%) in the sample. CDR3 coding DNA: TGTGCCAGCAGCCTGCTGGGGGCGCCCACCGGGGAGCTGTTTTTT. Translating gives CASSLLGAPTGELFF. The rearrangement links TRBV11-2 to TRBJ2-2, with D maybe TRBD1 (6 bases). The CDR3 totals 15 residues. Deletions cut 5 bases from V and 4 bases from J, with 14 bases between. Looked up from germline, CDR1 is SGHAT and CDR2 is FQNNGV. Drawing the rest from reference TRBV11-2 and TRBJ2-2, the complete variable domain is EAGVAQSPRYKIIEKRQSVAFWCNPISGHATLYWYQQILGQGPKLLIQFQNNGVVDDSQLPKDRFSAERLKGVDSTLKIQPAKLEDSAVYLCASSLLGAPTGELFFGEGSRLTVL.

DNA of the CDR3: TGTGCCAGCAGCGGGGGGACAGAGCACTACGAGCAGTACTTC. Its translation is CASSGGTEHYEQYF. This sequence joins TRBV3-1 (or the pseudogene TRBV3-2) and TRBJ2-7; D possibly corresponds to TRBD1 (7 bases). The ends were cut back, 5 bases at V and 3 bases at J, with 14 bases in the middle. CDR3 length: 14 residues. Germline loops: CDR1 LGHDT, CDR2 YNNKEL (reference sequence).

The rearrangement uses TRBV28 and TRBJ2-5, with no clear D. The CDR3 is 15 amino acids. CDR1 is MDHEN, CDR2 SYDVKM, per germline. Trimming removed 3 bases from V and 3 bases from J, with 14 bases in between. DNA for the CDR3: TGTGCCAGCAGTTTGTCCTCCGGGTCGGAAGAGACCCAGTACTTC. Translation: CASSLSSGSEETQYF. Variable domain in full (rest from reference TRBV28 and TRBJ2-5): DVKVTQSSRYLVKRTGEKVFLECVQDMDHENMFWYRQDPGLGLRLIYFSYDVKMKEKGDIPEGYSVSREKKERFSLILESASTNQTSMYLCASSLSSGSEETQYFGPGTRLLVL.

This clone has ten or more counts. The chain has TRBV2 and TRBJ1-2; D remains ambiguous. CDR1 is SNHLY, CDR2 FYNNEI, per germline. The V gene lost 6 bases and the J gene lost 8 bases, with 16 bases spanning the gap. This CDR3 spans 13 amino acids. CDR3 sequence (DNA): TGTGCCAGCAGCGGTCGGGGTCTGTACGGCTACACCTTC. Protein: CASSGRGLYGYTF.

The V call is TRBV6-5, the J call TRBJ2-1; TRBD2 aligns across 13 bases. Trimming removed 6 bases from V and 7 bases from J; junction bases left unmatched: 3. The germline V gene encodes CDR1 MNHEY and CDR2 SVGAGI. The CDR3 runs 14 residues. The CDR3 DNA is TGTGCCAGCAGCCGGACTAGCGGGAGAAATGAGCAGTTCTTC. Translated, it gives CASSRTSGRNEQFF.

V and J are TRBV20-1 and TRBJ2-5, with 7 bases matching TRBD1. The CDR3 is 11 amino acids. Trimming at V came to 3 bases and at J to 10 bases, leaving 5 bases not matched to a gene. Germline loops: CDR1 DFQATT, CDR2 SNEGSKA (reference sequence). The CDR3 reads CSASTTGDQYF. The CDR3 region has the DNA TGCAGTGCTAGTACCACAGGGGACCAGTACTTC.

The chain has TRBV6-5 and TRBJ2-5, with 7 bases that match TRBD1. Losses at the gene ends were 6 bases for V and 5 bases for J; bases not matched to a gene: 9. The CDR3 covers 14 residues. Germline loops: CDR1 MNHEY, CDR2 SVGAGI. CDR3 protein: CASSDPLRGETQYF. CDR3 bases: TGTGCCAGCAGCGACCCGCTCAGGGGGGAGACCCAGTACTTC.

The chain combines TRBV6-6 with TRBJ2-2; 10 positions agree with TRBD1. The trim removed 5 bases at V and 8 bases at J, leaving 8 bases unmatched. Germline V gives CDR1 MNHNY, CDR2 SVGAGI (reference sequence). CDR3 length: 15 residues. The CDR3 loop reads CASSPTGGAWGELFF. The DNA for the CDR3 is TGTGCCAGCAGTCCGACAGGGGGCGCGTGGGGGGAGCTGTTTTTT.

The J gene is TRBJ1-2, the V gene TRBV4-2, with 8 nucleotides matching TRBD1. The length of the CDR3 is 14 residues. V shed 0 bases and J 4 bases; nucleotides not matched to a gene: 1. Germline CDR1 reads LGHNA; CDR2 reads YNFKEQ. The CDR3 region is CASSQETGGYGYTF. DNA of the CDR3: TGTGCCAGCAGCCAAGAAACAGGGGGCTATGGCTACACCTTC.

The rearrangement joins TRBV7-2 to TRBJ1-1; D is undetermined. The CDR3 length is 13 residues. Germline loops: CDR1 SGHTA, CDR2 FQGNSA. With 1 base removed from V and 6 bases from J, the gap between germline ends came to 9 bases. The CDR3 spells CASSLGPTPEAFF. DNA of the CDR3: TGTGCCAGCAGCTTAGGACCGACTCCTGAAGCTTTCTTT.

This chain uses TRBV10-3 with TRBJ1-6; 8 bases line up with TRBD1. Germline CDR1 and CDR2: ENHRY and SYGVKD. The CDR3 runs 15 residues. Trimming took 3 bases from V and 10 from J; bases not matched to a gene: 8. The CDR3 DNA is TGTGCCATCAGTGAAACGACAGGGGTAGGGTCACCCCTCCACTTT. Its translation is CAISETTGVGSPLHF.